These 17 T cell receptor beta chains originate from one sample sequenced in a study of blood T cell repertoires in COVID-19. TCRdb's table, derived via immunoSEQ multiplex PCR, lists solely in-frame clones and lacks some. Of hundreds of thousands of clones in the sample, roughly nine tenths were seen once. The sample taken for sequencing was peripheral blood. The receptors originated from a man younger than 35 with active or convalescent COVID-19.

This clone has a single count. This sequence joins TRBV7-3 and TRBJ1-5; D not certain. V dropped 5 bases and J dropped 1 base, with 12 bases sitting between them. The CDR3 totals 15 residues. Germline assignment: CDR1 SGHTA and CDR2 FQGTGA. CDR3 sequence reads: CASSPTAGSNQPQHF. CDR3 bases: TGTGCCAGCAGCCCTACCGCGGGAAGCAATCAGCCCCAGCATTTT.

The chain is built from TRBV30 and TRBJ2-3; D perhaps matches TRBD2 (7 bases). V lost 2 bases to trimming and J lost 6 bases, with 15 bases between them. Germline assignment: CDR1 GTSNPN and CDR2 SVGIG (reference sequence). CDR3 length: 14 residues. In DNA, the CDR3 is TGTGCCTGGAGTCTAAACGGGGGGCATGATACGCAGTATTTT. Translation: CAWSLNGGHDTQYF.

The chain recombines TRBV27 with TRBJ2-2; the D is unclear. The CDR3 contains 12 residues. The V end was cut by 1 base, the J end by 7 bases, with 4 bases between. CDR1 MNHEY and CDR2 SMNVEV come from the germline V gene (reference sequence). The CDR3 nucleotides are TGTGCCAGCAGTTTATTTCACGGGGAGCTGTTTTTT. This translates into CASSLFHGELFF.

This clone came up once. The V call is TRBV9, the J call TRBJ2-1; 7 bases map to TRBD2. Germline V gives CDR1 SGDLS, CDR2 YYNGEE. With 0 bases clipped from V and 7 bases from J, the junction kept 4 bases outside the gene matches. The CDR3 covers 14 residues. The CDR3 reads CASSVVAGRNEQFF. The CDR3 DNA reads as TGTGCCAGCAGCGTAGTAGCGGGTAGGAATGAGCAGTTCTTC. The full variable domain, completed using reference TRBV9 and TRBJ2-1, is DSGVTQTPKHLITATGQRVTLRCSPRSGDLSVYWYQQSLDQGLQFLIQYYNGEERAKGNILERFSAQQFPDLHSELNLSSLELGDSALYFCASSVVAGRNEQFFGPGTRLTVL.

The chain has TRBV19 and TRBJ1-6, with D perhaps TRBD1 (6 bases). This CDR3 comprises 15 residues. The V end was cut by 3 bases, the J end by 9 bases, with 15 bases between. Looked up from germline, CDR1 is LNHDA and CDR2 is SQIVND (reference sequence). CDR3 region: CASSMGASGGSPLHF. The CDR3 nucleotides read TGTGCCAGTAGTATGGGGGCCTCGGGGGGTTCACCCCTCCACTTT.

The rearrangement joins TRBV5-1 to TRBJ1-1; 7 nucleotides line up with TRBD1. The CDR3 length is 17 residues. The trim removed 3 bases at V and 1 base at J, leaving 12 bases unmatched. Germline loops: CDR1 SGHRS, CDR2 YFSETQ. The CDR3 spells CASSSPLGDRENTEAFF. The CDR3 nucleotides are TGCGCCAGCAGCTCCCCACTAGGCGACAGGGAGAACACTGAAGCTTTCTTT.

The chain links TRBV28 to TRBJ2-3, with a possible D match to TRBD2 (6 bases). Trimming left V 3 bases short and J 5 bases short, with 9 bases between. The CDR3 is made up of 13 amino acids. CDR1 MDHEN and CDR2 SYDVKM come from the germline V gene. CDR3 sequence: CASSFGSGDTQYF. In DNA form, the CDR3 reads TGTGCCAGCAGTTTCGGGAGCGGAGATACGCAGTATTTT. Based on the CDR3 plus reference TRBV28 and TRBJ2-3, the full variable domain is DVKVTQSSRYLVKRTGEKVFLECVQDMDHENMFWYRQDPGLGLRLIYFSYDVKMKEKGDIPEGYSVSREKKERFSLILESASTNQTSMYLCASSFGSGDTQYFGPGTRLTVL.

The chain has TRBV15 and TRBJ1-5; D gene unclear. The CDR3 covers 12 residues. The germline gives CDR1 LNHNV, CDR2 YYDKDF (reference sequence). V shed 0 bases and J shed 6 bases, with 3 bases lying between them. CDR3 DNA: TGTGCCACCAGCAGAGATATTCAGCCCCAGCATTTT. Protein product: CATSRDIQPQHF.

The chain links TRBV19 to TRBJ2-3; no definite D call. Germline V CDR1 and CDR2: LNHDA, SQIVND (reference sequence). The CDR3 has 14 residues. The V end was cut by 0 bases, the J end by 0 bases, with 4 bases between. The CDR3 sequence is CASSIDPSTDTQYF. As DNA, the CDR3 is TGTGCCAGTAGTATAGACCCTAGCACAGATACGCAGTATTTT.

The chain recombines TRBV10-1 with TRBJ1-5; 9 nucleotides agree with TRBD1. J was trimmed by 1 base and V by 11 bases; bases with no gene match: 18. Germline CDR1 is WNHNN and CDR2 is SYGVQD (reference sequence). The CDR3 has 18 residues. In nucleotides, the CDR3 is TGCGCCGCCCGGCGGGTGGACAGGGGAATAGGAAGCAATCAGCCCCAGCATTTT. Residues: CAARRVDRGIGSNQPQHF.

The chain joins TRBV6-2 or TRBV6-3 to TRBJ1-5, with no clear D. The germline V gene encodes CDR1 MNHEY and CDR2 SVGEGT. The CDR3 has 14 residues. Trimming removed 5 bases from V and 5 bases from J, with 13 bases in between. The CDR3 coding sequence is TGTGCCAGCAGTCCCCGGGGAGAATATCAGCCCCAGCATTTT. Encoded protein: CASSPRGEYQPQHF.

The rearrangement joins TRBV5-1 to TRBJ2-7; TRBD1 aligns across 7 bases. The CDR3 totals 14 residues. Germline V gives CDR1 SGHRS, CDR2 YFSETQ. V lost 2 bases to trimming and J lost 3 bases; unmatched junction nucleotides: 5. CDR3 in amino acids: CASSFRQGNYEQYF. CDR3 sequence (DNA): TGCGCCAGCAGCTTCCGACAGGGTAACTACGAGCAGTACTTC.

The J gene is TRBJ1-4, the V gene TRBV11-2; 9 positions match TRBD1. The length of the CDR3 is 15 residues. Germline assignment: CDR1 SGHAT and CDR2 FQNNGV. The J segment lost 11 bases and the V segment lost 1 base, leaving 8 bases of the junction unmatched. Here the CDR3 DNA reads TGTGCCAGCAGCTTAGGGGGGGGACAGGGCGATAAACTGTTTTTT. Encoded protein: CASSLGGGQGDKLFF.

The genes are TRBV28 and TRBJ2-7; the D is unclear. The length of the CDR3 is 12 residues. CDR1 and CDR2 (germline): MDHEN, SYDVKM. V lost 6 bases and J lost 4, with 10 bases in between. The CDR3 spells CASRSNGYEQYF. The CDR3 bases are TGTGCCAGCAGATCCAACGGGTACGAGCAGTACTTC.

The CDR3 DNA is TGTGCCAGCAGTGATCGACATTACACTGAAGCTTTCTTT. Translating it yields CASSDRHYTEAFF. The rearrangement links TRBV28 to TRBJ1-1; unclear D gene. The ends were cut back, 5 bases at V and 3 bases at J, with 10 bases in the middle. CDR3 length equals 13 residues. The germline gives CDR1 MDHEN, CDR2 SYDVKM.

J is TRBJ1-2 and V is TRBV5-6, with 7 bases fitting TRBD1. V shed 3 bases, J shed 8 bases, and the junction held 10 bases outside the gene matches. Per germline, CDR1 SGHDT and CDR2 YYEEEE. There are 14 residues in the CDR3. The CDR3 DNA reads TGTGCCAGCAGCTACCTGGACAGGTCAGGCGGCTACACCTTC. It translates to CASSYLDRSGGYTF. Full variable domain (remainder filled in from reference TRBV5-6 and TRBJ1-2): DAGVTQSPTHLIKTRGQQVTLRCSPKSGHDTVSWYQQALGQGPQFIFQYYEEEERQRGNFPDRFSGHQFPNYSSELNVNALLLGDSALYLCASSYLDRSGGYTFGSGTRLTVV.

The rearrangement joins TRBV21-1 to TRBJ2-1; the DNA was not used to check the table's D call, TRBD2. TRBV21-1 is an annotated pseudogene. The CDR3 runs 17 residues. The CDR3 sequence: CASSKEGTSGRTGEQFF. In DNA form, the CDR3 reads TGTGCCAGCAGCAAAGAGGGGACTAGCGGGAGGACGGGGGAGCAGTTCTTC.